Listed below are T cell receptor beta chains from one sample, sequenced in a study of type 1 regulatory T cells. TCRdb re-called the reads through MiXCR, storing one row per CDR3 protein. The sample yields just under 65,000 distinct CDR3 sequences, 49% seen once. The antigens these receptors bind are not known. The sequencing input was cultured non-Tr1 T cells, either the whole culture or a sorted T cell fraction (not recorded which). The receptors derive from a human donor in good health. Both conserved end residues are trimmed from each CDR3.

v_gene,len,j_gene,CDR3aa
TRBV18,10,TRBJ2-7,ASSLRQAEQY
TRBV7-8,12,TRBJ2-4,ASSSDGAKNIQY
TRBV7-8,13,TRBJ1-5,ASSLRGGGNQPQH
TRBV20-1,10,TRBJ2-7,SAHKGAYEQY
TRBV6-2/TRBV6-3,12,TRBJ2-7,ASSSGGRSYEQY
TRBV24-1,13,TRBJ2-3,ATSPGTSGGGTQY
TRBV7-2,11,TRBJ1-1,ASSFPVNTEAF
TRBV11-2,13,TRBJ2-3,ASSLDWGPADTQY
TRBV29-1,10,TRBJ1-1,SVEGVNTEAF
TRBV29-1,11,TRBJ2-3,SVERDFTDTQY
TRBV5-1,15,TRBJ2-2,ASSLVGGLRVAGELF
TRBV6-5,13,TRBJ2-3,ASSYSLQGAYTQY
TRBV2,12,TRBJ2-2,ASSDTTNTGELF
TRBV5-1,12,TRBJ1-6,ASSLGPGDSPLH
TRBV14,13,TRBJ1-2,ASSPLDRYNYGYT
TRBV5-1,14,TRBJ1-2,ASSRGETRGRGGYT
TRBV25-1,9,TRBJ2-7,ASSDRYEQY
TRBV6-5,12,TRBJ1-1,ASRGQVMNTEAF
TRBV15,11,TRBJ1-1,ATSRGLNTEAF
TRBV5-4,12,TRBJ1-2,ASSLERGEHGYT
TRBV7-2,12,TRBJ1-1,ASSLVGQNTEAF
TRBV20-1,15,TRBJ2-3,SARPILAGAYTDTQY
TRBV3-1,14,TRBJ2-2,ASSHTLAGGTGELF
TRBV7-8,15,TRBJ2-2,ASKLRTSGTYPGELF
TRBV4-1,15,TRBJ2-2,ASSLLAGGFNTGELF
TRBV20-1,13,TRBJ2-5,SARVPGRMQETQY
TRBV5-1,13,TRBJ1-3,ASSRESASGNTIY